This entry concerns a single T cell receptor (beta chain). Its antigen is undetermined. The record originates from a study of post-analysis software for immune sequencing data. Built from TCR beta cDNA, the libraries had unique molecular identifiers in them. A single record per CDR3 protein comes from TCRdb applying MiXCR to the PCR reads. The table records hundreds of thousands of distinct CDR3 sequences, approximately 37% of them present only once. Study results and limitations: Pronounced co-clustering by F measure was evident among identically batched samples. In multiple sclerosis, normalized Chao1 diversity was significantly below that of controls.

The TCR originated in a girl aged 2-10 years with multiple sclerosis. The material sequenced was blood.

The CDR3 DNA reads TGTGCCAGCAGCTCACAACCCGGGACAGGGGTACGTTCACCCCTCCACTTT. This codes for CASSSQPGTGVRSPLHF. The chain joins TRBV11-2 to TRBJ1-6; 10 nucleotides align to TRBD1. There are 17 residues in the CDR3. Germline V lookup: CDR1 SGHAT, CDR2 FQNNGV. V lost 4 bases, J lost 9 bases, and 12 bases stayed unmatched.